Below, 13 T cell receptor beta chains from the same sample are listed, as sequenced in a study of T cells in narcolepsy. The data were produced by immunoSEQ multiplex PCR, yet TCRdb's version contains in-frame clones alone and is incomplete. Among fewer than 40,000 clones listed, 81% were seen once. The specimen was memory (CD45RA-) CD4+ T cells from blood. These receptors came from a human donor in good health.

This chain connects TRBV21-1 to TRBJ2-7; TRBD1, the table's D call, lacks a check against the DNA. TRBV21-1 is listed as a pseudogene. The CDR3 sequence is 14 residues long. CDR3 in amino acids: CASSKAGTPYEQYF. The DNA for the CDR3 is TGTGCCAGCAGCAAAGCGGGGACACCCTACGAGCAGTACTTC.

This clone was seen a few times. V and J are TRBV7-7 and TRBJ2-7, with 7 bases matching TRBD1. CDR3 length: 15 amino acids. V gave up 5 bases and J gave up 2 bases; unmatched junction bases: 9. Germline CDR1 is SSHAT and CDR2 is FNYEAQ (reference sequence). In DNA, the CDR3 is TGTGCCAGCAGCCAGACGGGACAGAATGCCTACGAGCAGTACTTC. As protein: CASSQTGQNAYEQYF.

The rearrangement joins TRBV4-1 to TRBJ2-6, with a possible D match to TRBD2 (5 bases). The CDR3 loop spans 16 amino acids. Looked up from germline, CDR1 is MGHRA and CDR2 is YSYEKL. V was pared by 4 bases and J by 2 bases, with 12 bases between. In DNA, the CDR3 is TGCGCCAGCAGCCCCTTGACTACAGCTGGGGCCAACGTCCTGACTTTC. Translation gives CASSPLTTAGANVLTF.

This sequence joins TRBV5-1 and TRBJ2-7, with D possibly being TRBD1 or TRBD2 (5 bases each). From germline, CDR1 is SGHRS and CDR2 YFSETQ. Trimming cost V 3 bases and J 7 bases, with 17 bases left between them. The CDR3 totals 14 residues. For the CDR3, the DNA is TGCGCCAGCAGCTCCGGGACCGAACCTTTAGAGCAGTACTTC. This encodes CASSSGTEPLEQYF.

The chain joins TRBV6-4 to TRBJ1-6, with D possibly matching TRBD1 (5 bases). CDR1 and CDR2 (germline): MRHNA, SNTAGT. The CDR3 runs 14 residues. The V gene lost 3 bases and the J gene lost 10 bases, with 13 bases spanning the gap. The CDR3 loop reads CASSDRRGGSPLHF. CDR3 DNA: TGTGCCAGCAGTGATCGTCGGGGCGGCTCACCCCTCCACTTT.

The chain recombines TRBV19 with TRBJ2-1; 10 positions match TRBD2. The CDR3 contains 15 residues. The ends lost 8 bases at V and 10 bases at J; junction bases unmatched: 14. Germline V gene sequence: CDR1 LNHDA, CDR2 SQIVND (reference sequence). CDR3 sequence: CASAPGTSVFWEQFF. The CDR3 DNA reads as TGTGCCAGTGCCCCCGGGACTAGCGTGTTCTGGGAGCAGTTCTTC.

The rearrangement links TRBV7-9 to TRBJ2-1; 7 bases are shared with TRBD2. The CDR3 runs 11 residues. With V trimmed by 5 bases and J by 10 bases, 2 bases remained unmatched. Germline-derived CDR1 and CDR2 are SEHNR and FQNEAQ (reference sequence). The CDR3 sequence is CASSPAGEQFF. CDR3 bases: TGTGCCAGCAGCCCAGCGGGGGAGCAGTTCTTC.

This clone has only one observation. The chain uses TRBV14 and TRBJ2-1; no clear D. The germline CDR1 and CDR2 sequences are SGHDN and FVKESK. The V and J ends lost 3 bases and 7 bases respectively, with 10 bases between them. The CDR3 has 13 residues. The CDR3 here is CASSQGIVNEQFF. CDR3 in DNA: TGTGCCAGCAGCCAGGGGATAGTGAATGAGCAGTTCTTC.

The V gene is TRBV9, the J gene TRBJ2-1; possible D gene TRBD1, 6 bases. This CDR3 spans 18 amino acids. Germline assignment: CDR1 SGDLS and CDR2 YYNGEE. Trimming removed 2 bases from V and 0 bases from J, with 18 bases in between. The CDR3 DNA sequence: TGTGCCAGCAGCGTCGGACGCACAGGGACGAGCTCCTACAATGAGCAGTTCTTC. It codes for CASSVGRTGTSSYNEQFF.

V and J are TRBV7-6 and TRBJ2-5; D might be TRBD1 or TRBD2, each matching 5 bases. Trimming removed 5 bases at V and 2 bases at J, with 9 bases between. Germline assignment: CDR1 SGHVS and CDR2 FNYEAQ. CDR3 length equals 13 residues. The CDR3 region has the DNA TGTGCCAGCAGCAAGGGACGGCAAGAGACCCAGTACTTC. It yields the protein CASSKGRQETQYF.

The chain combines TRBV19 with TRBJ2-3; perhaps D is TRBD1 or TRBD2 (5 bases each). The CDR3 sequence is 14 residues long. CDR1 and CDR2 (germline): LNHDA, SQIVND (reference sequence). Trimming removed 8 bases from V and 6 bases from J, with 18 bases in between. The chain's CDR3 is CASLGTSLHDTQYF. For the CDR3, the DNA is TGTGCCAGTTTGGGGACCTCCTTACATGATACGCAGTATTTT.

The CDR3 DNA reads as TGTGCCAGCAGCTTAGTAGAGGGAGTGTACGAGCAGTACTTC. Protein sequence: CASSLVEGVYEQYF. This chain connects TRBV11-2 to TRBJ2-7; TRBD2 is a possible D gene (5 bases). This CDR3 region has 14 residues. The V gene lost 1 base and the J gene lost 4 bases, with 11 bases spanning the gap. Germline V CDR1 and CDR2: SGHAT, FQNNGV.

The chain has TRBV6-5 and TRBJ1-6; D ambiguous. Germline CDR1 MNHEY, CDR2 SVGAGI. The length of the CDR3 is 15 residues. The V gene lost 4 bases and the J gene lost 5 bases, with 12 bases spanning the gap. The CDR3 nucleotides read TGTGCCAGCAGTTTTAGGGCGACCAATAATTCACCCCTCCACTTT. Translated: CASSFRATNNSPLHF.